Below, 13 T cell receptor beta chains from the same sample are listed, as sequenced in a study of shared clonotypes between healthy human individuals. Assay used: immunoSEQ multiplex PCR; TCRdb lists only in-frame clones, some missing. Among around 2,000,000 clones listed, around 96% were seen once. The naive CD8 population came from CD45RO-negative cells selected for CCR7, without terminally differentiated effector memory CD45RA+ cells. Sequenced input: naive CD8+ T cells sorted from blood. The receptor source for this set is a man aged 18 to 30 in good health.

The gene calls are TRBV13 and TRBJ1-1; TRBD1 matches 9 bases. The V gene's germline CDR1 is PRHDT and CDR2 FYEKMQ (reference sequence). CDR3 length: 15 amino acids. The V and J ends lost 0 bases and 5 bases, in that order; junction bases with no gene match: 4. CDR3: CASSLGTGGRTEAFF. CDR3 DNA sequence: TGTGCCAGCAGCTTAGGTACAGGGGGCCGTACTGAAGCTTTCTTT.

V is TRBV28 and J is TRBJ1-6; 7 bases line up with TRBD1. The germline V gene has CDR1 MDHEN and CDR2 SYDVKM. J lost 6 bases, V lost 5 bases, and 4 bases had no gene match. This CDR3 contains 14 residues. CDR3 loop: CASSPGQTNSPLHF. The CDR3 DNA follows: TGTGCCAGCAGTCCGGGACAGACTAATTCACCCCTCCACTTT.

J is TRBJ2-2 and V is TRBV19; D remains ambiguous. The CDR3 runs 13 residues. Trimming removed 1 base from V and 7 bases from J, with 7 bases in between. Germline loops: CDR1 LNHDA, CDR2 SQIVND (reference sequence). The CDR3 nucleotides are TGTGCCAGTAGTATAGGAGGATACGGGGAGCTGTTTTTT. Translation gives CASSIGGYGELFF. Full variable domain (outside the CDR3, taken from reference TRBV19 and TRBJ2-2): DGGITQSPKYLFRKEGQNVTLSCEQNLNHDAMYWYRQDPGQGLRLIYYSQIVNDFQKGDIAEGYSVSREKKESFPLTVTSAQKNPTAFYLCASSIGGYGELFFGEGSRLTVL.

This rearrangement joins TRBV2 to TRBJ2-7; perhaps TRBD2 as D (5 bases). This CDR3 spans 15 amino acids. Germline values: CDR1 SNHLY, CDR2 FYNNEI. Between the trimmed V and J ends, which lost 6 bases and 0 bases, there was a span of 15 bases. Here the CDR3 reads CASRNGLRSSYEQYF. Written as DNA, the CDR3 is TGTGCCAGCAGAAATGGACTCCGAAGCTCCTACGAGCAGTACTTC.

The rearrangement links TRBV2 to TRBJ2-2, with TRBD1 matching over 11 bases. The germline V gene has CDR1 SNHLY and CDR2 FYNNEI. This CDR3 contains 15 residues. V lost 3 bases, J lost 8 bases, and 5 bases stayed unmatched. The CDR3, as DNA: TGTGCCAGCAGTGATGGACAGGGGGCGAGTGGGGAGCTGTTTTTT. It is translated as CASSDGQGASGELFF.

This chain connects TRBV7-8 to TRBJ2-4; D may match TRBD1 or TRBD2 (5 bases each). Per the germline V gene, CDR1 is SGHVS and CDR2 is FQNEAQ. The germline V and J ends were trimmed by 6 bases and 7 bases, with 22 bases remaining between them. There are 16 residues in the CDR3. In DNA form, the CDR3 reads TGTGCCAGCAGTTCCCGGGACGCACCCCCTCTGAACATTCAGTACTTC. Translating gives CASSSRDAPPLNIQYF.

This clone was seen a single time. This sequence may be a read error, since a much larger clone differs from it by one base. The chain has TRBV30 and TRBJ1-1; tentative D call: TRBD1 (5 bases). The CDR3 totals 11 residues. V shed 4 bases and J shed 5 bases, with 8 bases lying between them. The germline CDR1 and CDR2 sequences are GTSNPN and SVGIG (reference sequence). CDR3 protein: CAWTGSTEAFF. The CDR3 DNA follows: TGTGCCTGGACAGGGTCGACTGAAGCTTTCTTT.

V is TRBV6-1 and J is TRBJ1-1; D gene uncertain. Germline V gene sequence: CDR1 MNHNS, CDR2 SASEGT. The CDR3 spans 13 residues. The germline V and J ends were trimmed by 5 bases and 0 bases, with 7 bases remaining between them. The CDR3 region is CASSMDLNTEAFF. CDR3 coding DNA: TGTGCCAGCAGTATGGATTTGAACACTGAAGCTTTCTTT.

The chain joins TRBV5-4 to TRBJ2-3, with 8 bases fitting TRBD1. The germline CDR1 and CDR2 sequences are SGHNT and YYREEE (reference sequence). The CDR3 has 15 residues. Losses at the gene ends were 5 bases for V and 2 bases for J; bases not matched to a gene: 7. The CDR3 spells CASRQGQGLTDTQYF. DNA for the CDR3: TGTGCCAGCAGACAAGGACAGGGCCTCACAGATACGCAGTATTTT.

The chain links TRBV4-1 to TRBJ2-7, with D possibly TRBD1 on 6 matching bases. This CDR3 has 19 residues. Germline lookup yields CDR1 MGHRA and CDR2 YSYEKL. V lost 0 bases to trimming and J lost 2 bases, with 23 bases between them. Here the CDR3 reads CASSQEDRQGLGLPYEQYF. The CDR3 DNA reads as TGCGCCAGCAGCCAAGAGGACAGACAAGGGCTGGGGTTACCCTACGAGCAGTACTTC.

As to this clone: In the same sample, other DNA sequences code for this CDR3. The CDR3 loop is CSVEGLEETQYF. The CDR3 DNA follows: TGCAGCGTCGAGGGACTGGAAGAGACCCAGTACTTC. This chain connects TRBV29-1 to TRBJ2-5, with D possibly being TRBD2 (6 bases). V lost 6 bases to trimming and J lost 3 bases, with 11 bases between them. The V gene's germline CDR1 is SQVTM and CDR2 ANQGSEA. This CDR3 contains 12 residues. Full variable domain (outside the CDR3, taken from reference TRBV29-1 and TRBJ2-5): SAVISQKPSRDICQRGTSLTIQCQVDSQVTMMFWYRQQPGQSLTLIATANQGSEATYESGFVIDKFPISRPNLTFSTLTVSNMSPEDSSIYLCSVEGLEETQYFGPGTRLLVL.

This sequence joins TRBV30 and TRBJ2-7; perhaps TRBD1 as D (5 bases). With 3 bases removed from V and 5 bases from J, the gap between germline ends came to 17 bases. CDR3 length equals 14 residues. Germline V gene sequence: CDR1 GTSNPN, CDR2 SVGIG (reference sequence). CDR3 region: CAWSGDSSIHEQYF. Here the CDR3 DNA reads TGTGCCTGGAGCGGAGACAGTAGTATCCACGAGCAGTACTTC.

The chain joins TRBV29-1 to TRBJ2-1; 14 positions agree with TRBD2. CDR1 and CDR2 from the germline V gene are SQVTM and ANQGSEA. V was clipped by 6 bases and J by 9 bases; unmatched bases: 7. The CDR3 is 14 residues long. This CDR3 is CSVGTSGSQGEQFF. The CDR3, as DNA: TGCAGCGTCGGGACTAGCGGGAGTCAGGGTGAGCAGTTCTTC.